This entry lists 10 T cell receptor beta chains sequenced from one sample in a study of blood T cell repertoires in COVID-19 (dated by TCRdb to the early 2020s). Libraries were constructed by the immunoSEQ multiplex PCR assay. The table was pulled from immuneACCESS by TCRdb, which kept in-frame rearrangements only. Such tables lose some clones; where checked, under half of the loss comes from unresolved V genes, and the rest has no known cause. A total of 80,000 to 95,000 clones appear in this sample, roughly 87% of them only once. The top ten constitute about 3% of the sample. The sequencing sample was made of peripheral blood. These receptors originate from a woman aged 45-60 years with active or convalescent COVID-19.

The chain couples TRBV27 to TRBJ1-1, with D maybe TRBD1 (6 bases). The V gene lost 9 bases and the J gene lost 4 bases, with 9 bases spanning the gap. The V gene's germline CDR1 is MNHEY and CDR2 SMNVEV (reference sequence). The CDR3 is 11 amino acids. This CDR3 is CASTGFTEAFF. In DNA form, the CDR3 reads TGTGCCAGTACAGGGTTCACTGAAGCTTTCTTT.

This rearrangement joins TRBV18 to TRBJ1-1; D is unclear. Looked up from germline, CDR1 is KGHSH and CDR2 is LQKENI. V shed 1 base and J shed 4 bases, with 13 bases lying between them. The CDR3 contains 15 residues. As DNA, the CDR3 is TGTGCCAGCTCACCACAGGCGGGTAGGGCCACTGAAGCTTTCTTT. Protein sequence: CASSPQAGRATEAFF.

J is TRBJ1-1 and V is TRBV7-9, with no clear D. V gave up 7 bases and J gave up 7 bases, with 13 bases separating them. The CDR3 consists of 12 residues. Germline CDR1 and CDR2: SEHNR and FQNEAQ (reference sequence). The chain's CDR3 is CASTRDGIEAFF. The CDR3 DNA reads as TGTGCCAGCACCAGAGACGGGATTGAAGCTTTCTTT.

This clone was found a few times. The chain combines TRBV5-1 with TRBJ2-3; TRBD1 matches at 7 bases. The CDR3 consists of 15 residues. Trimming at V came to 2 bases and at J to 6 bases, leaving 9 bases not matched to a gene. Germline CDR1 and CDR2: SGHRS and YFSETQ. The CDR3 loop is CASSFYEGAADTQYF. In DNA form, the CDR3 reads TGCGCCAGCAGCTTTTATGAGGGGGCCGCGGATACGCAGTATTTT.

V usage is TRBV19 and J usage is TRBJ2-2; 10 nucleotides align to TRBD1. This CDR3 region has 16 residues. V lost 6 bases, J lost 4 bases, and 8 bases stayed unmatched. In germline, CDR1 is LNHDA, CDR2 SQIVND (reference sequence). The CDR3 nucleotides read TGTGCCAGTAGAACCTACGGGACAGGGGCCACCGGGGAGCTGTTTTTT. Protein sequence: CASRTYGTGATGELFF.

The chain joins TRBV10-2 to TRBJ1-1; D uncertain. The CDR3 has 15 amino acids. Trimming took 0 bases from V and 5 from J, leaving 13 bases between them. Per the germline V gene, CDR1 is WSHSY and CDR2 is SAAADI. CDR3 coding DNA: TGCGCCAGCAGTGAGTCTGGAGGGAGAGGGACTGAAGCTTTCTTT. Its translation is CASSESGGRGTEAFF.

A remark on this clone: Additional DNA sequences in this sample encode the identical CDR3. The CDR3 DNA reads as TGTGCCAGCAGCTTAGGCGGGGGGCAAGAGACCCAGTACTTC. Amino acid sequence: CASSLGGGQETQYF. V gene TRBV7-2 combines with J gene TRBJ2-5; 8 positions agree with TRBD2. The CDR3 contains 14 residues. J was trimmed by 2 bases and V by 1 base; bases with no gene match: 0. CDR1 SGHTA and CDR2 FQGNSA come from the germline V gene. The full variable domain, completed using reference TRBV7-2 and TRBJ2-5, is GAGVSQSPSNKVTEKGKDVELRCDPISGHTALYWYRQSLGQGLEFLIYFQGNSAPDKSGLPSDRFSAERTGGSVSTLTIQRTQQEDSAVYLCASSLGGGQETQYFGPGTRLLVL.

Remarks on this clone: This same CDR3 is encoded by further DNA sequences in the sample. The chain joins TRBV27 to TRBJ1-6, with 9 bases lining up with TRBD1. The CDR3 length is 14 residues. CDR1 is MNHEY and CDR2 is SMNVEV in the germline V gene (reference sequence). V gave up 5 bases and J gave up 7 bases; unmatched junction bases: 3. CDR3 bases: TGTGCCAGCAGTCTCGGACAGGGGAATTCACCCCTCCACTTT. Its translation is CASSLGQGNSPLHF.

In DNA, the CDR3 is TGTGCCTGGAGTGTACAGCCACGATATGGCTACACCTTC. Its protein is CAWSVQPRYGYTF. The chain employs TRBV30 and TRBJ1-2; D is ambiguous. This CDR3 comprises 13 residues. Germline V gene data show CDR1 as GTSNPN and CDR2 as SVGIG (reference sequence). V lost 0 bases and J lost 5, with 10 bases in between.

This clone has only one observation. The rearrangement joins TRBV30 to TRBJ2-3; 9 bases are a match to TRBD2. The CDR3 is 17 amino acids. Germline trimming cut 3 bases from V and 0 bases from J; bases unmatched to any gene: 10. Germline lookup yields CDR1 GTSNPN and CDR2 SVGIG (reference sequence). The CDR3 region is CAWSRAGGLSSTDTQYF. In DNA, the CDR3 is TGTGCCTGGAGCAGAGCGGGGGGCCTCTCTAGCACAGATACGCAGTATTTT.